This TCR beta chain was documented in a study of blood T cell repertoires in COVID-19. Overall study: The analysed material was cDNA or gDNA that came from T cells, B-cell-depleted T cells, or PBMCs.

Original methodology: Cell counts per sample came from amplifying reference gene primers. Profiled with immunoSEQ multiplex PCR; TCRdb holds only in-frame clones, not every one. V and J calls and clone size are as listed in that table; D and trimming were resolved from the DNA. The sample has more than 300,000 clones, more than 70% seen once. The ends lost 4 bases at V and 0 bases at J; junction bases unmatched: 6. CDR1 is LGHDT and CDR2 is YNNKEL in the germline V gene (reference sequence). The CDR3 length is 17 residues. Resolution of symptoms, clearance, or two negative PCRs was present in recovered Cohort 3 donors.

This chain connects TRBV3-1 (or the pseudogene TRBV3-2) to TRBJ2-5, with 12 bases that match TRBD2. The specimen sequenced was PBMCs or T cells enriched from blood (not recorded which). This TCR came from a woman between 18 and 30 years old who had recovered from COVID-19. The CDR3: CASSRLAGGPDQETQYF. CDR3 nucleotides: TGTGCCAGCAGCCGCCTAGCGGGGGGGCCTGACCAAGAGACCCAGTACTTC.